Below, 28 T cell receptor beta chains from the same sample are listed, as sequenced in a study of T cell responses to AZD1222 COVID-19 vaccine. The protocol was immunoSEQ multiplex PCR, while the TCRdb copy is restricted to in-frame clones and leaves out a portion. The top ten hold over 1.3% of the sample, which has roughly 150,000 clones, just under 95% seen once. The source material was peripheral blood, sampled on day 0 of AZD1222 vaccination. Every receptor here comes from an adult in good health.

This clone occurred a few times. The J gene is TRBJ1-2, the V gene TRBV19, with 7 bases fitting TRBD1. Per germline, CDR1 LNHDA and CDR2 SQIVND (reference sequence). There are 14 residues in the CDR3. The J segment lost 4 bases and the V segment lost 1 base, leaving 3 bases of the junction unmatched. The CDR3 spells CASSIGDRVYGYTF. For the CDR3, the DNA is TGTGCCAGTAGTATAGGCGACAGGGTCTATGGCTACACCTTC.

V usage is TRBV28 and J usage is TRBJ1-1, with TRBD1 matching 8 bases. Per the germline V gene, CDR1 is MDHEN and CDR2 is SYDVKM. The CDR3 is 15 residues long. The junction had 9 bases not matched to a gene; V was cut back by 5 bases and J by 4 bases. The CDR3 sequence: CASSPLRTGSTEAFF. DNA for the CDR3: TGTGCCAGCAGTCCCCTAAGGACAGGGAGCACTGAAGCTTTCTTT.

This chain uses TRBV19 with TRBJ2-5; the D gene is possibly TRBD1 (6 bases). Germline V gives CDR1 LNHDA, CDR2 SQIVND (reference sequence). Between the trimmed V and J ends, which lost 4 bases and 1 base, there was a span of 16 bases. This CDR3 spans 16 amino acids. In nucleotides, the CDR3 is TGTGCCAGTAGTACTCCCCGGGACACCCTCCAAGAGACCCAGTACTTC. It specifies CASSTPRDTLQETQYF.

The chain is built from TRBV5-1 and TRBJ2-5; D gene uncertain. V lost 3 bases and J lost 0, with 6 bases in between. The length of the CDR3 is 13 residues. Germline V gene sequence: CDR1 SGHRS, CDR2 YFSETQ. The CDR3 DNA sequence: TGCGCCAGCAGCTACGACTACCAAGAGACCCAGTACTTC. Translating it yields CASSYDYQETQYF.

This clone was recorded only once. The chain uses TRBV18 and TRBJ1-3; 7 bases align to TRBD1. The V gene end was trimmed by 4 bases and the J gene end by 1 base; junction bases not matched to a gene: 4. This CDR3 has 15 residues. Germline CDR1 and CDR2: KGHSH and LQKENI. As DNA, the CDR3 is TGTGCCAGCTCACTGAACAGGGGATCTGGAAACACCATATATTTT. Translating it yields CASSLNRGSGNTIYF.

The chain links TRBV9 to TRBJ2-2; D unresolved. The length of the CDR3 is 18 residues. The germline CDR1 and CDR2 sequences are SGDLS and YYNGEE. Trimming cost V 3 bases and J 1 base, with 19 bases left between them. Here the CDR3 DNA reads TGTGCCAGCAGCGGACCTTCGGCAGCCCTGGAGAACACCGGGGAGCTGTTTTTT. This translates into CASSGPSAALENTGELFF.

The chain recombines TRBV11-2 with TRBJ2-7, with a possible D match to TRBD2 (5 bases). The V gene lost 5 bases and the J gene lost 3 bases, with 11 bases spanning the gap. The CDR3 is 13 residues long. Germline V CDR1 and CDR2: SGHAT, FQNNGV. This CDR3 reads CASSPPGSYEQYF. Written as DNA, the CDR3 is TGTGCCAGCAGCCCACCGGGAAGCTACGAGCAGTACTTC.

The chain has TRBV29-1 and TRBJ1-2, with D unclear. There are 12 residues in the CDR3. Trimming cost V 3 bases and J 0 bases, with 5 bases left between them. CDR1 is SQVTM, CDR2 ANQGSEA, per germline. The CDR3 reads CSVDRANYGYTF. The CDR3 region has the DNA TGCAGCGTTGATCGGGCTAACTATGGCTACACCTTC.

The genes are TRBV28 and TRBJ1-5; 7 bases fit TRBD1. Trimming at V came to 7 bases and at J to 4 bases, leaving 10 bases not matched to a gene. CDR3 length equals 15 residues. CDR1 is MDHEN and CDR2 is SYDVKM in the germline V gene. This chain's CDR3 is CASNYRQGDNQPQHF. In DNA form, the CDR3 reads TGTGCCAGCAACTATCGACAGGGTGATAATCAGCCCCAGCATTTT.

The chain joins TRBV28 to TRBJ2-2; D may be TRBD1 (5 bases). Trimming cost V 2 bases and J 1 base, with 8 bases left between them. CDR1 is MDHEN and CDR2 is SYDVKM in the germline V gene. This CDR3 has 15 amino acids. The CDR3: CASSLPGMNTGELFF. CDR3 DNA: TGTGCCAGCAGTTTACCAGGGATGAACACCGGGGAGCTGTTTTTT.

The V gene is TRBV2, the J gene TRBJ1-1; 8 positions match TRBD1. The V segment lost 4 bases and the J segment 8 bases; nucleotides outside the gene matches: 12. Germline V gene data show CDR1 as SNHLY and CDR2 as FYNNEI. The CDR3 sequence is 15 residues long. CDR3 DNA sequence: TGTGCCAGCAGTGCCCCGCCGACAGGGGTTGGGGAAGCTTTCTTT. Translating it yields CASSAPPTGVGEAFF.

V gene TRBV5-4 combines with J gene TRBJ1-2, with D perhaps matching TRBD1 (5 bases). The V gene lost 0 bases and the J gene lost 4 bases, with 13 bases spanning the gap. This CDR3 contains 15 residues. The germline V gene encodes CDR1 SGHNT and CDR2 YYREEE (reference sequence). In nucleotides, the CDR3 is TGTGCCAGCAGCTTGGAGGGGCCGGGGGGCTATGGCTACACCTTC. It specifies CASSLEGPGGYGYTF.

This rearrangement joins TRBV3-1 (or the pseudogene TRBV3-2) to TRBJ2-1; 7 bases agree with TRBD2. This CDR3 comprises 15 residues. The germline V gene encodes CDR1 LGHDT and CDR2 YNNKEL (reference sequence). Germline trimming cut 1 base from V and 10 bases from J; bases unmatched to any gene: 10. The CDR3 here is CASSQAAGVLREQFF. CDR3 DNA: TGTGCCAGCAGCCAAGCCGCGGGGGTCCTCAGGGAGCAGTTCTTC.

CDR3 sequence reads: CASSFPPPREDTQYF. The CDR3 nucleotides read TGTGCCAGCAGCTTCCCACCCCCAAGAGAAGATACGCAGTATTTT. This chain links TRBV5-4 with TRBJ2-3, with D unresolved. V was pared by 2 bases and J by 5 bases, with 15 bases between. This CDR3 region has 15 residues. Germline assignment: CDR1 SGHNT and CDR2 YYREEE (reference sequence).

The chain carries TRBV27 and TRBJ2-1, with a weak D call TRBD1 (6 bases). The CDR3 extends over 15 amino acids. Per the germline V gene, CDR1 is MNHEY and CDR2 is SMNVEV (reference sequence). V dropped 5 bases and J dropped 7 bases, with 18 bases sitting between them. The CDR3 region has the DNA TGTGCCAGCAGTCCCCAGGGGCCTGGTGGTAATGAGCAGTTCTTC. This sequence encodes CASSPQGPGGNEQFF.

The sample holds one count of this clone. The chain links TRBV2 to TRBJ1-5, with a possible D match to TRBD1 (6 bases). Germline CDR1 and CDR2: SNHLY and FYNNEI. V was shortened by 2 bases and J by 5 bases, with 7 bases between the two germline ends. The CDR3 is made up of 13 amino acids. CDR3 in DNA: TGTGCCAGCAGTGAAAGGGGGGATCAGCCCCAGCATTTT. Protein sequence: CASSERGDQPQHF.

The chain joins TRBV24-1 to TRBJ2-2; 15 bases are a match to TRBD2. This CDR3 has 15 residues. The germline V gene encodes CDR1 KGHDR and CDR2 SFDVKD. V shed 9 bases and J 6 bases; nucleotides not matched to a gene: 4. This chain's CDR3 is CATGLAGGGAGELFF. DNA for the CDR3: TGTGCCACCGGACTAGCGGGAGGGGGAGCCGGGGAGCTGTTTTTT.

This chain's CDR3 is CASSASEQFF. CDR3 coding DNA: TGTGCCAGTAGCGCGAGTGAGCAGTTCTTC. This chain uses TRBV19 with TRBJ2-1; D is unclear. The CDR3 length is 10 residues. The germline CDR1 and CDR2 sequences are LNHDA and SQIVND (reference sequence). Trimming removed 6 bases at V and 9 bases at J, with 6 bases between.

This chain links TRBV6-6 with TRBJ1-1; D is uncertain. CDR1 is MNHNY, CDR2 SVGAGI, per germline (reference sequence). Deletions cut 8 bases from V and 6 bases from J, with 16 bases between. The CDR3 spans 13 residues. CDR3 bases: TGTGCCAGCCACAGCCCCCAGAGACCTGAAGCTTTCTTT. Encoded protein: CASHSPQRPEAFF.

The rearrangement links TRBV27 to TRBJ1-4; D not resolved. V dropped 5 bases and J dropped 0 bases, with 10 bases sitting between them. This CDR3 has 15 amino acids. Germline CDR1 MNHEY, CDR2 SMNVEV (reference sequence). Written as DNA, the CDR3 is TGTGCCAGCAGTGACCGACGGGCAACTAATGAAAAACTGTTTTTT. It is translated as CASSDRRATNEKLFF. The whole variable domain, filled in from reference TRBV27 and TRBJ1-4, reads EAQVTQNPRYLITVTGKKLTVTCSQNMNHEYMSWYRQDPGLGLRQIYYSMNVEVTDKGDVPEGYKVSRKEKRNFPLILESPSPNQTSLYFCASSDRRATNEKLFFGSGTQLSVL.

This sequence joins TRBV9 and TRBJ2-3; D perhaps matches TRBD2 (5 bases). The germline CDR1 and CDR2 sequences are SGDLS and YYNGEE. This CDR3 is built from 15 residues. V was shortened by 0 bases and J by 2 bases, with 10 bases between the two germline ends. CDR3 sequence: CASSVVPDFTDTQYF. In DNA, the CDR3 is TGTGCCAGCAGCGTAGTTCCGGACTTCACAGATACGCAGTATTTT. Drawing the rest from reference TRBV9 and TRBJ2-3, the complete variable domain is DSGVTQTPKHLITATGQRVTLRCSPRSGDLSVYWYQQSLDQGLQFLIQYYNGEERAKGNILERFSAQQFPDLHSELNLSSLELGDSALYFCASSVVPDFTDTQYFGPGTRLTVL.

The V gene is TRBV6-2 or TRBV6-3, the J gene TRBJ2-5; D is uncertain. The CDR3 spans 11 residues. Germline CDR1 MNHEY, CDR2 SVGEGT. V lost 6 bases to trimming and J lost 2 bases, with 4 bases between them. The DNA for the CDR3 is TGTGCCAGCAGCTCTCAAGAGACCCAGTACTTC. The encoded protein is CASSSQETQYF.

This clone occurred a few times. The chain employs TRBV21-1 and TRBJ2-7; TRBD1, the table's D call, was not compared with the DNA. TRBV21-1 is shown as a pseudogene. The CDR3 length is 13 residues. The CDR3 nucleotides are TGTGCCAGCAGATCAGGGGACAACATTTGGCAGTACTTC. This gives the protein CASRSGDNIWQYF.

The chain carries TRBV4-2 and TRBJ2-7, with TRBD2 as a possible D gene (6 bases). The CDR3 has 17 residues. V was trimmed by 3 bases and J by 0 bases, leaving 18 bases between them. The germline V gene has CDR1 LGHNA and CDR2 YNFKEQ. Here the CDR3 reads CASSHSRGAGDSYEQYF. The CDR3 DNA is TGTGCCAGCAGCCACTCCCGTGGAGCGGGCGACTCCTACGAGCAGTACTTC.

V gene TRBV14 combines with J gene TRBJ2-5; D possibly uses TRBD1 or TRBD2 (5 bases each). The germline V gene encodes CDR1 SGHDN and CDR2 FVKESK. Deletions cut 1 base from V and 5 bases from J, with 20 bases between. The CDR3 consists of 17 residues. CDR3 protein: CASSQGLGVGPRETQYF. The DNA of the CDR3 is TGTGCCAGCAGCCAAGGATTGGGGGTGGGCCCGAGGGAGACCCAGTACTTC.

This rearrangement joins TRBV5-1 to TRBJ1-1; 8 bases fit TRBD1. The length of the CDR3 is 15 residues. CDR1 SGHRS and CDR2 YFSETQ come from the germline V gene. V was clipped by 4 bases and J by 0 bases; unmatched bases: 5. The CDR3 nucleotides read TGCGCCAGCAGCCCGTCGACAGGGGTGAACACTGAAGCTTTCTTT. Encoded protein: CASSPSTGVNTEAFF.

The chain joins TRBV18 to TRBJ2-2, with D hard to call. V was cut by 6 bases and J by 0 bases, with 8 bases left in between. Looked up from germline, CDR1 is KGHSH and CDR2 is LQKENI. The CDR3 is made up of 14 amino acids. The CDR3 sequence is CASSPEANTGELFF. DNA for the CDR3: TGTGCCAGCTCTCCAGAGGCGAACACCGGGGAGCTGTTTTTT.

This clone was found a few times. The rearrangement links TRBV29-1 to TRBJ1-5; D may be TRBD1 (6 bases). The germline V gene encodes CDR1 SQVTM and CDR2 ANQGSEA. This CDR3 has 15 residues. V shed 0 bases and J shed 4 bases, with 13 bases lying between them. The CDR3 sequence: CSVEEGQGLNQPQHF. The CDR3 DNA reads as TGCAGCGTTGAAGAAGGGCAGGGGCTAAATCAGCCCCAGCATTTT.